Described below is a single T cell receptor beta chain sequence and its context. Its antigen is currently not known. Nothing much larger sits one base from this clone, and base qualities are not available. This sample was included in a study of early T cells in non-severe SARS-CoV-2 infection (TCRdb year 2021). Study-wide context: TCR sequencing used bulk RNA from unsorted whole blood, so alpha and beta chains could not be paired. Overall results and qualifications from the work: VDJdb matching was skewed toward anti-spike CD8 responses and likely underestimated virus-specific expansions, missing private and CD4 specificities.

The receptor library was made with 5' RACE. Sequencing was performed on a NextSeq 500. The TCR library protocol attached unique molecular identifiers to individual cDNA molecules to correct for sequencing error and PCR bias. Sequencing covered both TCR alpha and beta chains, and within each sample the abundances of alpha and beta sequences were tightly co-correlated. In the source study's methods: Decombinator V4 was used to annotate the V gene, J gene and CDR3 of the TCR sequences. Expanded TCRs were defined as changing significantly between any two time points under a Poisson model with p below 0.0001. Abundances of TCRs were expressed as counts per million after normalisation to the total number of TCRs sequenced in each sample. A search of VDJdb, accessed on 1 November 2021, was run for TCRs annotated to CMV, EBV and SARS-CoV-2, with TCRs annotated for multiple antigens excluded. The raw public data were reprocessed by TCRdb itself: fastp quality trimming at Q25, MiXCR clonotype calling, in-frame beta chains only. Each record represents a unique CDR3 protein, reported with the most common genes and DNA among its rows. TCRdb's processing, not the study's, gives the V and J calls here. This sample comprises roughly 80,000 distinct CDR3 sequences, approximately 11% of them detected only once. The top ten constitute 12% of the sample.

The study was a case-control design nested within a healthcare worker cohort in London, UK, with weekly nasopharyngeal swab PCR tests and blood sampling. Healthcare workers were recruited during the week of the UK lockdown, between 23 and 31 March 2020, and followed weekly for up to roughly 15 weeks. The sample was whole blood, taken at baseline. The sequence came from an adult who was a healthcare worker with PCR-confirmed SARS-CoV-2 infection or an uninfected control (not recorded which).

CDR3 region: CASMVGVDTEAFF. In nucleotides, the sequence is TGTGCCAGCATGGTAGGGGTGGACACTGAAGCTTTCTTT. This receptor chain uses TRBV28 and TRBJ1-1; TRBD1 could be the D gene, as 5 bases match. The CDR3, from cysteine to phenylalanine, totals 13 residues. CDR3 DNA only is kept here, 39 bases in frame from base 1. The trim is 7 bases for V and 3 bases for J, with a gap of 12 bases between the germline ends. CDR1 and CDR2 were assigned from the germline V gene as MDHEN and SYDVKM.